A single sample gave rise to the 27 T cell receptor beta chains below, sequenced in a study of shared clonotypes between healthy human individuals. Assay: immunoSEQ multiplex PCR; the TCRdb copy retains only in-frame clones and omits some. Found here are 950,000 to 1,100,000 clones, approximately 76% of them singletons; the top ten hold approximately 1.5%. Material: memory CD4+ T cells sorted from blood. The subset here: CD45RA-negative fraction. The receptors here all came from a man aged 18 to 30 in good health.

CDR3 bases: TGTGCCAGCACTCCGGGACAGGGGGCCTACAATGAGCAGTTCTTC. Its translation is CASTPGQGAYNEQFF. The rearrangement joins TRBV7-2 to TRBJ2-1, with TRBD1 matching 11 bases. Per germline, CDR1 SGHTA and CDR2 FQGNSA. Losses at the gene ends were 7 bases for V and 2 bases for J; bases not matched to a gene: 4. The CDR3 contains 15 residues. Full variable domain (rest looked up from reference TRBV7-2 and TRBJ2-1): GAGVSQSPSNKVTEKGKDVELRCDPISGHTALYWYRQSLGQGLEFLIYFQGNSAPDKSGLPSDRFSAERTGGSVSTLTIQRTQQEDSAVYLCASTPGQGAYNEQFFGPGTRLTVL.

On this clone: It may be a read error: a sequence one base away is much more abundant. The sample carries other DNA sequences with the same CDR3. The rearrangement joins TRBV11-3 to TRBJ2-5; D remains unclear. The V end was cut by 1 base, the J end by 1 base, with 4 bases between. Germline-derived CDR1 and CDR2 are SGHNT and YENEEA. This CDR3 region has 13 residues. This chain's CDR3 is CASSLGLQETQYF. In DNA form, the CDR3 reads TGTGCCAGCAGCTTAGGGCTCCAAGAGACCCAGTACTTC.

The V gene is TRBV2, the J gene TRBJ2-3; TRBD1 aligns across 8 bases. V gave up 8 bases and J gave up 0 bases; unmatched junction bases: 7. The CDR3 is made up of 15 amino acids. Germline V gene data show CDR1 as SNHLY and CDR2 as FYNNEI. The CDR3 reads CASSQQGGSTDTQYF. DNA for the CDR3: TGTGCCAGCTCTCAACAGGGGGGTAGCACAGATACGCAGTATTTT.

This clone was detected once. V usage is TRBV4-3 and J usage is TRBJ1-3; D not resolved. Trimming pared 0 bases from V and 4 bases from J, leaving 7 bases between. The CDR3 has 14 residues. Germline lookup yields CDR1 LGHNA and CDR2 YSLEER. The CDR3: CASSQEGRGNTIYF. CDR3 bases: TGCGCCAGCAGCCAAGAAGGGAGAGGAAACACCATATATTTT.

Here the CDR3 DNA reads TGTGCCAGCAGCTTAGATAAGGGGGTTAGGGGCTACACCTTC. It translates to CASSLDKGVRGYTF. The chain recombines TRBV7-2 with TRBJ1-2; a weak D match, TRBD1 (6 bases). There are 14 residues in the CDR3. The germline CDR1 and CDR2 sequences are SGHTA and FQGNSA. With 1 base removed from V and 8 bases from J, the gap between germline ends came to 14 bases.

The chain is built from TRBV5-1 and TRBJ2-5; D possibly corresponds to TRBD1 (6 bases). The V end was cut by 3 bases, the J end by 1 base, with 13 bases between. The CDR3 is 15 amino acids. Germline assignment: CDR1 SGHRS and CDR2 YFSETQ. CDR3 in amino acids: CASSSQQTGQETQYF. Written as DNA, the CDR3 is TGCGCCAGCAGCTCCCAACAGACAGGCCAAGAGACCCAGTACTTC.

The chain carries TRBV5-4 and TRBJ2-2, with 9 nucleotides matching TRBD2. The CDR3 runs to 18 residues. V lost 9 bases, J lost 1 base, and 16 bases stayed unmatched. CDR1 and CDR2 from the germline V gene are SGHNT and YYREEE (reference sequence). The CDR3 nucleotides read TGTGCCACCTCTCGGCGGGTCAGCGGGGGGCAGAACACCGGGGAGCTGTTTTTT. This translates into CATSRRVSGGQNTGELFF.

The chain employs TRBV7-9 and TRBJ2-7; 7 bases are shared with TRBD2. The length of the CDR3 is 16 residues. The trim removed 2 bases at V and 4 bases at J, leaving 11 bases unmatched. Germline V lookup: CDR1 SEHNR, CDR2 FQNEAQ (reference sequence). The CDR3 protein is CASSLWGGVIQYEQYF. The CDR3 bases are TGTGCCAGCAGCTTATGGGGAGGGGTAATACAATACGAGCAGTACTTC.

The chain couples TRBV2 to TRBJ1-1, with D uncertain. The CDR3 is made up of 18 amino acids. V lost 6 bases and J lost 0, with 23 bases in between. Per germline, CDR1 SNHLY and CDR2 FYNNEI. CDR3 coding DNA: TGTGCCAGCAGGGATCGAGGGCGTATGGGGTTGATGAACACTGAAGCTTTCTTT. The encoded protein is CASRDRGRMGLMNTEAFF.

The V call is TRBV6-1, the J call TRBJ2-7, with 9 bases that match TRBD1. Germline V CDR1 and CDR2: MNHNS, SASEGT. Losses at the gene ends were 5 bases for V and 5 bases for J; bases not matched to a gene: 10. The CDR3 is 15 residues long. CDR3 bases: TGTGCCAGCAGTTCTCGGGACAGGGATACTCACGAGCAGTACTTC. Translating gives CASSSRDRDTHEQYF.

The DNA of the CDR3 is TGTGCCAGCAGCTTAGGAGGAGGATATGGCTACACCTTC. Protein: CASSLGGGYGYTF. This rearrangement joins TRBV11-2 to TRBJ1-2; no firm D call. The CDR3 spans 13 residues. Germline CDR1 and CDR2: SGHAT and FQNNGV. Trimming removed 1 base from V and 5 bases from J, with 8 bases in between.

CDR3 DNA sequence: TGCGCCAGCAGCCCCAGGGACAGCGACACGAACACTGAAGCTTTCTTT. This sequence encodes CASSPRDSDTNTEAFF. The V call is TRBV5-1, the J call TRBJ1-1; TRBD1 aligns across 7 bases. Germline V gene lookup returns CDR1 SGHRS and CDR2 YFSETQ. This CDR3 comprises 16 residues. The V segment lost 4 bases and the J segment 1 base; nucleotides outside the gene matches: 10.

This clone was seen a handful of times. This chain connects TRBV9 to TRBJ2-2; no definite D call. The V and J ends lost 0 bases and 3 bases respectively, with 3 bases between them. CDR1 and CDR2 from the germline V gene are SGDLS and YYNGEE. There are 13 residues in the CDR3. CDR3 residues: CASSVDYTGELFF. CDR3 DNA sequence: TGTGCCAGCAGCGTAGACTACACCGGGGAGCTGTTTTTT.

The rearrangement links TRBV12-5 to TRBJ2-1; 12 bases fit TRBD1. CDR3 length equals 15 residues. Per the germline V gene, CDR1 is LGHNT and CDR2 is FRNRAP. V lost 5 bases, J lost 5 bases, and 4 bases stayed unmatched. The CDR3 sequence: CASGLGTGGHNEQFF. DNA for the CDR3: TGTGCTAGTGGTCTCGGGACAGGGGGCCACAATGAGCAGTTCTTC.

The chain couples TRBV29-1 to TRBJ2-3; D not certain. Germline V CDR1 and CDR2: SQVTM, ANQGSEA. The CDR3 has 13 amino acids. The V end was cut by 4 bases, the J end by 4 bases, with 12 bases between. CDR3 DNA sequence: TGCAGCGTTGGGCTAGTTAGGGCAGATACGCAGTATTTT. It codes for CSVGLVRADTQYF.

V gene TRBV29-1 combines with J gene TRBJ2-3; weak D call: TRBD2 (6 bases). Trimming removed 0 bases at V and 0 bases at J, with 16 bases between. The germline V gene has CDR1 SQVTM and CDR2 ANQGSEA. The CDR3 has 17 residues. CDR3 DNA: TGCAGCGTTGAAGATCTGTTGGCACGGGGGAGCACAGATACGCAGTATTTT. Translating gives CSVEDLLARGSTDTQYF.

For this clone: This likely came from a read error, as a far larger clone is one base away. The gene calls are TRBV4-1 and TRBJ2-5; the D is unclear. The J call is uncertain, as TRBJ2-7 better fits the DNA end. This CDR3 spans 11 amino acids. The germline gives CDR1 MGHRA, CDR2 YSYEKL. The CDR3 is CASSDFYEQYF. In nucleotides, the CDR3 is TGCGCCAGCAGCGACTTCTACGAGCAGTACTTC.

In this sample, this clone turned up once. This sequence joins TRBV6-6 and TRBJ2-1, with D perhaps assigned TRBD1 or TRBD2 (7 bases each). Per germline, CDR1 MNHNY and CDR2 SVGAGI (reference sequence). V gave up 2 bases and J gave up 7 bases, with 12 bases separating them. The CDR3 has 14 residues. The CDR3 reads CASSYGRGQNEQFF. The CDR3 DNA is TGTGCCAGCAGTTACGGGAGGGGGCAGAATGAGCAGTTCTTC.

The chain links TRBV4-1 to TRBJ2-3; no definite D call. The CDR3 has 16 amino acids. The V gene lost 4 bases and the J gene lost 2 bases, with 16 bases spanning the gap. Germline CDR1 reads MGHRA; CDR2 reads YSYEKL. CDR3: CASSPLRSFITDTQYF. The DNA of the CDR3 is TGCGCCAGCAGCCCCCTGCGGAGTTTTATCACAGATACGCAGTATTTT.

The chain uses TRBV10-3 and TRBJ2-2; possible D gene TRBD1, 5 bases. Germline CDR1 ENHRY, CDR2 SYGVKD. This CDR3 is built from 13 residues. The ends were cut back, 9 bases at V and 6 bases at J, with 14 bases in the middle. CDR3 in DNA: TGTGCCATTCGAGTTGTAGGGGCCGGGGAGCTGTTTTTT. It codes for CAIRVVGAGELFF.

This clone was seen only a few times. V and J are TRBV6-6 and TRBJ2-5; TRBD2 might be the D (7 bases). CDR3 length equals 16 residues. Germline CDR1 and CDR2: MNHNY and SVGAGI (reference sequence). V was clipped by 5 bases and J by 3 bases, with 19 bases between them. CDR3 protein: CASSPQKGGPKETQYF. In nucleotides, the CDR3 is TGTGCCAGCAGTCCACAAAAGGGGGGGCCGAAAGAGACCCAGTACTTC.

The chain combines TRBV7-9 with TRBJ1-4, with D perhaps matching TRBD1 (5 bases). Trimming pared 4 bases from V and 7 bases from J, leaving 16 bases between. Looked up from germline, CDR1 is SEHNR and CDR2 is FQNEAQ (reference sequence). The CDR3 covers 15 residues. The CDR3 loop reads CASSSPGTGAEKLFF. The DNA of the CDR3 is TGTGCCAGCAGCTCCCCCGGGACCGGGGCTGAAAAACTGTTTTTT. Supplemented by reference TRBV7-9 and TRBJ1-4, the full variable domain reads DTGVSQNPRHKITKRGQNVTFRCDPISEHNRLYWYRQTLGQGPEFLTYFQNEAQLEKSRLLSDRFSAERPKGSFSTLEIQRTEQGDSAMYLCASSSPGTGAEKLFFGSGTQLSVL.

The count of this clone is one. CDR3 residues: CASSYTTGAGREQYF. DNA of the CDR3: TGTGCCAGCAGTTATACGACAGGGGCCGGGCGCGAGCAGTACTTC. The V and J genes are TRBV6-5 and TRBJ2-7; 8 bases agree with TRBD1. This CDR3 comprises 15 residues. Germline-derived CDR1 and CDR2 are MNHEY and SVGAGI. J gave up 6 bases and V 3 bases, and 10 bases lay outside the gene matches.

About this clone itself: An end of the junction does not agree with germline; a read error may underlie this. The gene calls are TRBV7-7 and TRBJ2-2, with D perhaps TRBD1 (8 bases). This CDR3 contains 15 residues. Germline V gene lookup returns CDR1 SSHAT and CDR2 FNYEAQ (reference sequence). In nucleotides, the CDR3 is TGTGCTAGCAGCCCGGACAGGGAGGGGACCGGGGAGCTGTTTTTT. This sequence encodes CASSPDREGTGELFF.

This clone occurred once. V is TRBV10-2 and J is TRBJ1-6, with D possibly TRBD1 on 5 matching bases. Per germline, CDR1 WSHSY and CDR2 SAAADI. The CDR3 spans 15 residues. V lost 5 bases to trimming and J lost 7 bases, with 15 bases between them. CDR3 nucleotides: TGCGCCAGCAGTTCCTTGACGGGGGGGAATTCACCCCTCCACTTT. This encodes CASSSLTGGNSPLHF.

The chain uses TRBV5-8 and TRBJ2-2; perhaps TRBD2 as D (5 bases). Trimming removed 2 bases at V and 1 base at J, with 9 bases between. CDR3 length: 15 amino acids. CDR1 is SGHTS, CDR2 YDEGEE, per germline. CDR3: CASSFSTKNTGELFF. As DNA, the CDR3 is TGTGCCAGCAGCTTTTCGACTAAGAACACCGGGGAGCTGTTTTTT.

The chain employs TRBV5-1 and TRBJ1-1; D is uncertain. The CDR3 has 15 residues. Germline lookup yields CDR1 SGHRS and CDR2 YFSETQ. Trimming took off 2 bases at V and 3 bases at J, with 14 bases between the two ends. CDR3 protein: CASSLDSTGYTEAFF. The CDR3 DNA follows: TGCGCCAGCAGCTTAGACTCCACGGGGTACACTGAAGCTTTCTTT.